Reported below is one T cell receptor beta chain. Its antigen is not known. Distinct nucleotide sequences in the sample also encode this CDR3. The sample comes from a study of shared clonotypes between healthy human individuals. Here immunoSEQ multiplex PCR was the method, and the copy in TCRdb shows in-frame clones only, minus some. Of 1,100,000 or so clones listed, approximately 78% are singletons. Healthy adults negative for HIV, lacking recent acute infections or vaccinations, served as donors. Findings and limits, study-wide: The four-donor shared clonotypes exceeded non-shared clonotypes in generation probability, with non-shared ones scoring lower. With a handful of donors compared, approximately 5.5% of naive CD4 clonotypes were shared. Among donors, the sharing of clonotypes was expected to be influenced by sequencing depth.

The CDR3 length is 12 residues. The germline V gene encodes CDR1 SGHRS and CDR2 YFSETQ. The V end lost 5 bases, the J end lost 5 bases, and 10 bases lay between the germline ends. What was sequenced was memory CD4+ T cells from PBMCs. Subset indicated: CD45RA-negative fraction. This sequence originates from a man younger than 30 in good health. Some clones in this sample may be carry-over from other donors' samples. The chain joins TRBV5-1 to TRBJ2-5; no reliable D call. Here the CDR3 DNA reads TGCGCCAGCAGTCGAGGCAGGGAGACCCAGTACTTC. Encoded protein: CASSRGRETQYF.